What follows are 7 T cell receptor beta chains derived from one specimen sequenced in a study of cytomegalovirus exposure and HLA in healthy donors. Researchers ran the PCR with 60 Vbeta and 13 Jbeta primers. Some clones are missing from TCRdb's copy, which holds only in-frame ones; the method was immunoSEQ multiplex PCR. Of around 130,000 clones in the sample, less than 85% are singletons; the top ten hold approximately 1.8%. Sample: PBMCs. These receptors were obtained from a man in his forties or fifties in good health and CMV-seronegative.

The rearrangement links TRBV28 to TRBJ2-7; 7 positions match TRBD2. The V gene's germline CDR1 is MDHEN and CDR2 SYDVKM. The CDR3 length is 15 residues. Germline trimming cut 11 bases from V and 3 bases from J; bases unmatched to any gene: 16. The CDR3 loop reads CAVRGGLRDYYEQYF. CDR3 coding DNA: TGTGCCGTCCGGGGAGGCCTGAGGGACTACTACGAGCAGTACTTC.

The chain uses TRBV4-1 and TRBJ1-3, with D tentatively TRBD1 (6 bases). This CDR3 has 19 amino acids. Germline V CDR1 and CDR2: MGHRA, YSYEKL. V was pared by 0 bases and J by 0 bases, with 18 bases between. DNA for the CDR3: TGCGCCAGCAGCCAAGAAGGTGACAGGATTCTATCCTCTGGAAACACCATATATTTT. Its protein is CASSQEGDRILSSGNTIYF.

Turning to this clone: This sample also contains other DNA sequences that code for the same CDR3. V and J are TRBV18 and TRBJ2-3, with D unclear. Germline CDR1 is KGHSH and CDR2 is LQKENI. The CDR3 sequence is 12 residues long. With 6 bases removed from V and 4 bases from J, the gap between germline ends came to 8 bases. CDR3 DNA: TGTGCCAGCTCTCCCCCCGCAGATACGCAGTATTTT. As protein: CASSPPADTQYF.

The chain combines TRBV5-1 with TRBJ1-1, with TRBD1 identical over 8 bases. Trimming removed 0 bases from V and 4 bases from J; junction bases left unmatched: 8. Per the germline V gene, CDR1 is SGHRS and CDR2 is YFSETQ. This CDR3 spans 16 amino acids. This CDR3 is CASSLGGDRGGTEAFF. Written as DNA, the CDR3 is TGCGCCAGCAGCTTGGGTGGTGACAGGGGTGGCACTGAAGCTTTCTTT. The variable domain in full, with the rest retrieved from reference TRBV5-1 and TRBJ1-1, is KAGVTQTPRYLIKTRGQQVTLSCSPISGHRSVSWYQQTPGQGLQFLFEYFSETQRNKGNFPGRFSGRQFSNSRSEMNVSTLELGDSALYLCASSLGGDRGGTEAFFGQGTRLTVV.

J is TRBJ1-5 and V is TRBV7-2, with 8 bases matching TRBD1. The V gene's germline CDR1 is SGHTA and CDR2 FQGNSA. The CDR3 totals 15 residues. V lost 3 bases and J lost 7; bases outside the gene matches: 8. The CDR3 is CASSFDRGGLQPQHF. The CDR3 DNA reads TGTGCCAGCAGCTTCGACAGGGGAGGGCTGCAGCCCCAGCATTTT.

The chain is built from TRBV6-5 and TRBJ2-7, with 14 bases matching TRBD2. The V gene end was trimmed by 0 bases and the J gene end by 3 bases; junction bases not matched to a gene: 1. Per germline, CDR1 MNHEY and CDR2 SVGAGI. CDR3 length equals 16 residues. The CDR3 coding sequence is TGTGCCAGCAGTTACTCCGGACTAGCGGGGGGCTACGAGCAGTACTTC. Its translation: CASSYSGLAGGYEQYF.

A few counts support this clone. The chain joins TRBV28 to TRBJ2-7; tentatively, D is TRBD2 (6 bases). Trimming left V 5 bases short and J 2 bases short, with 19 bases between. Germline loops: CDR1 MDHEN, CDR2 SYDVKM. The CDR3 runs 16 residues. CDR3 DNA sequence: TGTGCCAGCAGTGGTACGGATGGCGGGATGACCTACGAGCAGTACTTC. It specifies CASSGTDGGMTYEQYF.